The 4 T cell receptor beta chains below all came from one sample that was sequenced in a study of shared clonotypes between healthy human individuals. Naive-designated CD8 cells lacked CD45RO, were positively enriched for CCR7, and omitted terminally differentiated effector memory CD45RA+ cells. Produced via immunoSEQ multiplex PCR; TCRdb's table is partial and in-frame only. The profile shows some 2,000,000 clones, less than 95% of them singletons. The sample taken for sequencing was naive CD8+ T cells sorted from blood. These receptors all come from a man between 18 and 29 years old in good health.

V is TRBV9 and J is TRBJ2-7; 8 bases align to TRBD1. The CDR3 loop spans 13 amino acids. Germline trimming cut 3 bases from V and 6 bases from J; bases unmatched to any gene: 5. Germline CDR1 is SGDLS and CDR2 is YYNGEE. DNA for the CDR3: TGTGCCAGCAGCGCAGGACAGGGAAGCGAGCAGTACTTC. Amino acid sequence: CASSAGQGSEQYF.

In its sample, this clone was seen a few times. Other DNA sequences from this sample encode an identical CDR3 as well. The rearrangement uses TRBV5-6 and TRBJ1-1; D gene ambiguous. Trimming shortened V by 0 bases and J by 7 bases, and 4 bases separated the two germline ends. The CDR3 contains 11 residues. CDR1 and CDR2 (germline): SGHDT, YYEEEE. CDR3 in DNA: TGTGCCAGCAGCTTGGCGGGTGAAGCTTTCTTT. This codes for CASSLAGEAFF.

The CDR3 sequence is CASSYSGQHSYEQYF. The CDR3 region has the DNA TGTGCCAGCAGTTATTCGGGACAGCACTCCTACGAGCAGTACTTC. The chain carries TRBV6-9 and TRBJ2-7, with 7 bases aligning to TRBD1. Trimming removed 0 bases from V and 0 bases from J; junction bases left unmatched: 2. Germline V lookup: CDR1 MNHGY, CDR2 SVAAGI. This CDR3 region has 15 residues.

CDR3 region: CASQLAGGPGEQFF. The CDR3 nucleotides read TGCGCCAGCCAACTAGCGGGGGGGCCTGGAGAGCAGTTCTTC. The J gene is TRBJ2-1, the V gene TRBV4-1; TRBD2 agrees at 13 bases. The CDR3 is 14 amino acids. In germline, CDR1 is MGHRA, CDR2 YSYEKL. V trimming: 8 bases; J trimming: 10 bases; junction bases outside the gene matches: 8.